Given below is one T cell receptor (beta chain) in context. This record comes from a study of blood T cell repertoires in COVID-19. Here immunoSEQ multiplex PCR was the method, and the copy in TCRdb shows in-frame clones only, minus some. The data hold about 220,000 clones, with roughly 80% observed a single time. Trimming stripped 10 bases from V and 5 bases from J, with 14 bases between. Germline lookup yields CDR1 MNHNY and CDR2 SVGAGI (reference sequence). The CDR3 runs 13 residues. V is TRBV6-6 and J is TRBJ2-2, with D maybe TRBD1 (6 bases). Sequencing used peripheral blood. The sequence was collected from a human donor in a cohort sampled during active COVID-19. CDR3 sequence reads: CATWSGATGELFF. The CDR3 coding sequence is TGTGCCACCTGGTCAGGGGCGACCGGGGAGCTGTTTTTT.